This T cell receptor (beta chain) stems from a study of blood T cells in healthy people across ages. Together with a sample-barcoded 5' primer, a J-beta primer mix was included in a second PCR lasting about 6 to 11 cycles. One entry per CDR3 protein, called by TCRdb with MiXCR from the 5' RACE reads. The sample shows around 900,000 distinct CDR3 sequences, roughly 51% of them seen only once. This clonotype showed up just a few times. CDR1 is SGDLS and CDR2 is YYNGEE in the germline V gene. V trimming: 4 bases; J trimming: 4 bases; junction bases outside the gene matches: 16. This CDR3 comprises 19 residues.

The V and J genes are TRBV9 and TRBJ2-5; 13 bases match TRBD2. Material for sequencing was blood. The receptor comes from a woman aged 55-75 years in good health. CDR3 loop: CASSLGTSGDGLVRETQYF. CDR3 nucleotides: TGTGCCAGCAGCCTAGGGACTAGCGGGGACGGGCTTGTGCGAGAGACCCAGTACTTC.